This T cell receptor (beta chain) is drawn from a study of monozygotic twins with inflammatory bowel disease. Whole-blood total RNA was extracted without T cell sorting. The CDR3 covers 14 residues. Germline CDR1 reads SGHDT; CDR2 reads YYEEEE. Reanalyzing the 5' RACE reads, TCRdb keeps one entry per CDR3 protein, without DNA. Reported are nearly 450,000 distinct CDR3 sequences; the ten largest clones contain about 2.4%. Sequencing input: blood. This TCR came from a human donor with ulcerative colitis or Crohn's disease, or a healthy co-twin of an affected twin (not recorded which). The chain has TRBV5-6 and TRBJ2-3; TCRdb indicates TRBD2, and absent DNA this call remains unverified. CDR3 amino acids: CASSHGLRTDTQYF.